The text below deals with one T cell receptor (beta chain). Its antigen is unidentified. Clones were sequenced by immunoSEQ multiplex PCR, and TCRdb holds only the in-frame ones, with some missing. The profile shows around 2,000,000 clones, roughly 95% of them singletons. This sample stems from a study of shared clonotypes between healthy human individuals. Overall study: Donors were a couple of women and three men aged 18 to 49. For every donor, three CD4 naive, three CD4 memory, two CD8 naive and one CD8 memory plates were used. Study observations and caveats: The sharing of about 5% of naive CD4 clonotypes was seen across a handful of donors.

Naive CD8 populations comprised CD45RO-negative cells positively selected for CCR7, excluding terminally differentiated effector memory CD45RA+ cells. The CDR3 loop spans 18 amino acids. V lost 5 bases and J lost 0; bases outside the gene matches: 10. Germline V gene sequence: CDR1 SGHAT, CDR2 FQNNGV. The sample was naive CD8+ T cells sorted from blood. The chain combines TRBV11-2 with TRBJ2-3; 11 nucleotides align to TRBD2. The TCR originated in a man between 18 and 35 years old in good health. The chain's CDR3 is CASSQGLADVWSTDTQYF. CDR3 nucleotide sequence: TGTGCCAGCAGCCAGGGACTAGCGGACGTCTGGAGCACAGATACGCAGTATTTT.